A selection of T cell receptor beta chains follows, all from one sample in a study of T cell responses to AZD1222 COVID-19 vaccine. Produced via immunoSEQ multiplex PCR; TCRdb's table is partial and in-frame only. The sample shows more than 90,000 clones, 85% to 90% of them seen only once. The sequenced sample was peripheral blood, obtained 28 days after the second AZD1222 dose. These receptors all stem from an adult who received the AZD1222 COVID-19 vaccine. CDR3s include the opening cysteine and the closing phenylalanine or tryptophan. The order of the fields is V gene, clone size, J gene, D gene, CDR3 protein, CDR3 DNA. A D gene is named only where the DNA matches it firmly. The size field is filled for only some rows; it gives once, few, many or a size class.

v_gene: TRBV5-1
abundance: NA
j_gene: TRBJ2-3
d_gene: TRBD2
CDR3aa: CASSTSGRAGDTQYF
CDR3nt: TGCGCCAGCTCGACTAGCGGAAGAGCAGGAGATACGCAGTATTTT

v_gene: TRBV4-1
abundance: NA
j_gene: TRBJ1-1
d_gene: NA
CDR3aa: CASSQDPGRDTEAFF
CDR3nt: TGCGCCAGCAGCCAAGATCCAGGGAGGGACACTGAAGCTTTCTTT

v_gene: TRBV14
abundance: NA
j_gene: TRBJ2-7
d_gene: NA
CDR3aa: CASSRAQRYEQYF
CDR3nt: TGTGCCAGCAGCCGGGCCCAAAGGTACGAGCAGTACTTC

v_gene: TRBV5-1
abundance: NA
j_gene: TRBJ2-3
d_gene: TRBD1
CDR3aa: CASSPGTGFDTQYF
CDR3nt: TGCGCCAGCAGCCCAGGGACAGGTTTTGATACGCAGTATTTT

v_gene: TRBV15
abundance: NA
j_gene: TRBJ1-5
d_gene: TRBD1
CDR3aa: CATSRVDRGNQPQHF
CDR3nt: TGTGCCACCAGCAGAGTGGACAGGGGGAATCAGCCCCAGCATTTT

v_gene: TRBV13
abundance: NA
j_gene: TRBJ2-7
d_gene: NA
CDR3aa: CASSSAPSSEQYF
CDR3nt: TGTGCCAGCAGCTCCGCCCCGAGCTCGGAGCAGTACTTC

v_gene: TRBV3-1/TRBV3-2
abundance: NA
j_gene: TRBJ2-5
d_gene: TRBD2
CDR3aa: CASSQVAGGRTETQYF
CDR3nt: TGTGCCAGCAGCCAAGTAGCGGGGGGCCGGACAGAGACCCAGTACTTC

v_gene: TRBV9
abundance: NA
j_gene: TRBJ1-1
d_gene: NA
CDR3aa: CASSARPGFEDTEAFF
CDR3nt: TGTGCCAGCAGCGCCAGGCCCGGATTTGAAGACACTGAAGCTTTCTTT

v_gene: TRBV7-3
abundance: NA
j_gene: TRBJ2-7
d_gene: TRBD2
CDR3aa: CASSLKPPGTSGSYEQYF
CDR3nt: TGTGCCAGCAGCTTAAAACCCCCTGGGACTAGCGGCTCCTACGAGCAGTACTTC

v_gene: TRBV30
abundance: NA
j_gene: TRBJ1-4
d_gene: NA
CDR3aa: CAWSQGLVEKLFF
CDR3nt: TGTGCCTGGAGTCAGGGGTTGGTTGAAAAACTGTTTTTT

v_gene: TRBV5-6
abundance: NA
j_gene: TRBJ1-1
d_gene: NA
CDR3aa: CASSLRGDNTEAFF
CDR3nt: TGTGCCAGCAGCTTAAGAGGAGACAACACTGAAGCTTTCTTT

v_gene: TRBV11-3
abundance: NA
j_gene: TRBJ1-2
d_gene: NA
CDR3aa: CASSLGLGYGYTF
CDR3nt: TGTGCCAGCAGTCTCGGGTTGGGCTATGGCTACACCTTC

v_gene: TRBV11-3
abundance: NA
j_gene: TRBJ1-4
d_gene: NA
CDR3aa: CASSATGSDEQLFF
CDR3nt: TGTGCCAGCAGCGCCACAGGGTCCGATGAACAACTGTTTTTT

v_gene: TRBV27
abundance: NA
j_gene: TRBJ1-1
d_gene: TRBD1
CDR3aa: CASSADRGLEAFF
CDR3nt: TGTGCCAGCAGTGCCGACAGGGGCCTCGAAGCTTTCTTT

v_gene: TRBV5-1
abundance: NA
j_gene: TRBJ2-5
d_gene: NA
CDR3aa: CASSLDYRETQYF
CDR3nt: TGCGCCAGCAGCTTGGATTACAGGGAGACCCAGTACTTC

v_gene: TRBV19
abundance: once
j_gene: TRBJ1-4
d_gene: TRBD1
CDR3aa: CASRGPGTGNEKLFF
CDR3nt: TGTGCCAGTAGAGGACCCGGGACAGGGAATGAAAAACTGTTTTTT

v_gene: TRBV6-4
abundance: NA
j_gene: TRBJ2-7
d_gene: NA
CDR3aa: CASSPYGSISYEQYF
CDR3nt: TGTGCCAGCAGTCCTTACGGTTCGATTTCCTACGAGCAGTACTTC

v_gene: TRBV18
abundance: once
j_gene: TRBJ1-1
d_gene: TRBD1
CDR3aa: CASSPSTGSNTEAFF
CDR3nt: TGTGCCAGCTCACCTTCGACAGGGTCGAACACTGAAGCTTTCTTT

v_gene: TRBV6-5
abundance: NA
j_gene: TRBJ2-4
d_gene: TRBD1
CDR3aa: CASSYGDSKNIQYF
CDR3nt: TGTGCCAGCAGTTACGGGGACAGCAAAAACATTCAGTACTTC

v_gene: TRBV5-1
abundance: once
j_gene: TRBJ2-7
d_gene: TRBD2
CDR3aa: CASHTGREGVGEQYF
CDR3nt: TGCGCCAGCCACACGGGCAGGGAGGGCGTTGGCGAGCAGTACTTC

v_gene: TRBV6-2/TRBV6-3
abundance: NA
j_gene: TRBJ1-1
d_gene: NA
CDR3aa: CASSYSPGRHPEAFF
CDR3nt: TGTGCCAGCAGTTACTCGCCGGGCAGGCACCCTGAAGCTTTCTTT

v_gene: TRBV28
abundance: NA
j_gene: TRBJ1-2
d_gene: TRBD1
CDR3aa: CASSSTGLFNYGYTF
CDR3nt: TGTGCCAGCAGCTCGACAGGGCTTTTTAACTATGGCTACACCTTC

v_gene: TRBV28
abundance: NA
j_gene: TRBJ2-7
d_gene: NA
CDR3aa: CASISYKGRDEQYF
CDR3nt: TGTGCCAGCATCTCCTACAAGGGGCGGGACGAGCAGTACTTC

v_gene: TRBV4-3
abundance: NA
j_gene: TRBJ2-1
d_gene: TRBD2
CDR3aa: CASSQEASGSEYNEQFF
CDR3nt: TGCGCCAGCAGCCAAGAGGCTAGCGGGAGTGAGTACAATGAGCAGTTCTTC

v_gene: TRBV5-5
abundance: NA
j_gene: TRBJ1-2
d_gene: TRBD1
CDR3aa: CASSPWGAGGYGYTF
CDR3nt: TGTGCCAGCAGCCCCTGGGGGGCAGGGGGCTATGGCTACACCTTC

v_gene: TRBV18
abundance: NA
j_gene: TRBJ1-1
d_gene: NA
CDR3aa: CASSPTGVSTEAFF
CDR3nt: TGTGCCAGCTCACCGACAGGCGTTAGCACTGAAGCTTTCTTT

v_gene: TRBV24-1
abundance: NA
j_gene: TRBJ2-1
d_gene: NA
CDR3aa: CATSDWDNEQFF
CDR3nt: TGTGCCACCAGTGATTGGGACAATGAGCAGTTCTTC

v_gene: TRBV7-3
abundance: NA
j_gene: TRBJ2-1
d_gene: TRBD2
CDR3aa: CASSLWSSGDNEQFF
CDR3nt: TGTGCCAGCAGCTTATGGTCTAGCGGCGACAATGAGCAGTTCTTC

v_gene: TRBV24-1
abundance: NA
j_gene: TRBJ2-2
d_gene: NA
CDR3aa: CATSPQQTGELFF
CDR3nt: TGTGCCACCAGCCCCCAGCAGACCGGGGAGCTGTTTTTT

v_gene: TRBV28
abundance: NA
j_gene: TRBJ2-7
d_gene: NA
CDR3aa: CASSLRLAYEQYF
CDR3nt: TGTGCCAGCAGTTTACGGCTAGCCTACGAGCAGTACTTC

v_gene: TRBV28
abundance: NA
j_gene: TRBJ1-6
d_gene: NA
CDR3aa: CASSFGQGSYNSPLHF
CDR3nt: TGTGCCAGCAGTTTCGGGCAGGGCTCCTATAATTCACCCCTCCACTTT

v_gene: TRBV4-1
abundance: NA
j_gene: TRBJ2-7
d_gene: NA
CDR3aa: CASSQVQQGTYEQYF
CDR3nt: TGCGCCAGCAGCCAAGTTCAGCAGGGTACCTACGAGCAGTACTTC

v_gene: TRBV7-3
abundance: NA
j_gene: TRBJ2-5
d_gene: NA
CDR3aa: CASSFQGQETQYF
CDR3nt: TGTGCCAGCAGCTTCCAGGGGCAAGAGACCCAGTACTTC

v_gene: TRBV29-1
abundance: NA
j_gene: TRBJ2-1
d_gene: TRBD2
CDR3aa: CSVEGLAGGFIAYNEQFF
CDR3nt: TGCAGCGTTGAGGGGTTAGCGGGAGGGTTCATTGCCTACAATGAGCAGTTCTTC

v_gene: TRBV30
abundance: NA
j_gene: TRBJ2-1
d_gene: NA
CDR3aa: CAWTPEGGEQFF
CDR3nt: TGTGCCTGGACCCCCGAAGGGGGTGAGCAGTTCTTC

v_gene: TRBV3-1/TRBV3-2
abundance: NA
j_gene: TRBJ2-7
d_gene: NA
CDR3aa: CASSHHRYEQYF
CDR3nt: TGTGCCAGCAGCCACCACAGATATGAGCAGTACTTC

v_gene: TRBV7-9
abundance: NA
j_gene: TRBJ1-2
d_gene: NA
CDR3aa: CASRPLAFNYGYTF
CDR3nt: TGTGCCAGCAGACCCCTCGCCTTTAACTATGGCTACACCTTC

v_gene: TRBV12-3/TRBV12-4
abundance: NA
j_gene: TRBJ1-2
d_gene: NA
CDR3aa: CASSAPPGYGYTF
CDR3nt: TGTGCCAGCAGTGCGCCCCCAGGATATGGCTACACCTTC

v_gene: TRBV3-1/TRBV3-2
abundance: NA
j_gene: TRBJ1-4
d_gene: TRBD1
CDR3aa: CASSHRTGWVSTNEKLFF
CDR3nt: TGTGCCAGCAGCCATAGGACAGGGTGGGTTTCAACTAATGAAAAACTGTTTTTT

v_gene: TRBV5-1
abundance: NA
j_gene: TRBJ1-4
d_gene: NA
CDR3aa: CASSLEGGYTNEKLFF
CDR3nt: TGCGCCAGCAGCTTGGAGGGGGGGTACACTAATGAAAAACTGTTTTTT

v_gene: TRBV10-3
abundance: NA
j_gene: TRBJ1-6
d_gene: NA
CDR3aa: CAISESRSPLHF
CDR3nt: TGTGCCATCAGTGAGTCCCGATCACCCCTCCACTTT

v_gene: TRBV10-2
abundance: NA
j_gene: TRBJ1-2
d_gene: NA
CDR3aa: CASSESEQGDYGYTF
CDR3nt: TGCGCCAGCAGTGAGTCGGAGCAGGGCGACTATGGCTACACCTTC

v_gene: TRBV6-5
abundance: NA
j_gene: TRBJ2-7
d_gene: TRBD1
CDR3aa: CASGQETYEQYF
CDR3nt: TGTGCCAGCGGACAGGAAACCTACGAGCAGTACTTC

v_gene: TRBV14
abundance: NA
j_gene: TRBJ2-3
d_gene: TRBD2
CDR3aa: CASSLRLAGPGGDTQYF
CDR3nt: TGTGCCAGCAGCTTACGACTAGCGGGACCGGGAGGGGATACGCAGTATTTT

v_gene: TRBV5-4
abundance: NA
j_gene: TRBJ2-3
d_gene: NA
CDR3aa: CASRRTGTDTQYF
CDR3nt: TGTGCCAGCAGAAGGACCGGCACAGATACGCAGTATTTT

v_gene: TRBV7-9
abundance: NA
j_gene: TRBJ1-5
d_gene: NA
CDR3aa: CASSSDLGNQPQHF
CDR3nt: TGTGCCAGCAGCTCGGACCTGGGGAATCAGCCCCAGCATTTT

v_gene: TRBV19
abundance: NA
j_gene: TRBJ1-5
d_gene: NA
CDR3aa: CASSIDGSTRDQPQHF
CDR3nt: TGTGCCAGTAGTATAGATGGGTCCACTCGGGATCAGCCCCAGCATTTT

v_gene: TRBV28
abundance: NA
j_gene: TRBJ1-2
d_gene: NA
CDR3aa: CASSLWRTGTNYGYTF
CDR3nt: TGTGCCAGCAGTTTATGGCGGACGGGAACTAACTATGGCTACACCTTC

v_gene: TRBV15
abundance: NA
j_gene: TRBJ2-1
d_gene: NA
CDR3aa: CATSLPPGRYNEQFF
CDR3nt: TGTGCCACCAGCTTACCCCCCGGCCGTTACAATGAGCAGTTCTTC

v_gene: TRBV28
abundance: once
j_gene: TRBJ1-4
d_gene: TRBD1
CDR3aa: CASSGGDRINNEKLFF
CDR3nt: TGTGCCAGCAGTGGCGGGGACAGAATCAATAATGAAAAACTGTTTTTT

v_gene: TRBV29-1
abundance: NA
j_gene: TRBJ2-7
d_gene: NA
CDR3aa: CSVEDRDMDEQYF
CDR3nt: TGCAGCGTTGAAGATAGGGACATGGACGAGCAGTACTTC

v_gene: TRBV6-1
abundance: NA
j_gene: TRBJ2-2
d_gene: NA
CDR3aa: CASSESYGGDQVGELFF
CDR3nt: TGTGCCAGCAGTGAAAGTTATGGAGGGGATCAGGTCGGGGAGCTGTTTTTT